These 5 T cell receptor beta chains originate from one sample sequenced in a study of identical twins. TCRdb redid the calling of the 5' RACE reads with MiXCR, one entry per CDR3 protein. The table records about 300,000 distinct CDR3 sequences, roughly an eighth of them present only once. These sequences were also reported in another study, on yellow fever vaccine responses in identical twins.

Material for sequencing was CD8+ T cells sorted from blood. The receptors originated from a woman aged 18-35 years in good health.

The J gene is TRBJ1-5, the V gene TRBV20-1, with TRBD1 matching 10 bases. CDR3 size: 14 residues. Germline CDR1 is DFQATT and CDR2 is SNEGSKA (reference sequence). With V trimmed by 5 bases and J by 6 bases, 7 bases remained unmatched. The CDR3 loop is CSAGTGVRGQPQHF. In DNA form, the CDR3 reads TGCAGTGCTGGGACAGGGGTCAGGGGTCAGCCCCAGCATTTT.

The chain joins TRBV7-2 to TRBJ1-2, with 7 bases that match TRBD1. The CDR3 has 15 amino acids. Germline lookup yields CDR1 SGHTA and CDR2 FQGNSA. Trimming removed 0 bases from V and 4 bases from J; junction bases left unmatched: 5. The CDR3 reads CASSLADGTVYGYTF. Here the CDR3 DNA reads TGTGCCAGCAGCTTAGCCGATGGGACAGTCTATGGCTACACCTTC.

The CDR3 loop is CASSPSGSPTDTQYF. The CDR3 DNA follows: TGTGCCAGCAGTCCTAGCGGGAGTCCCACAGATACGCAGTATTTT. The V call is TRBV9, the J call TRBJ2-3; TRBD2 aligns across 10 bases. Germline trimming cut 5 bases from V and 2 bases from J; bases unmatched to any gene: 5. CDR3 length: 15 amino acids. From germline, CDR1 is SGDLS and CDR2 YYNGEE.

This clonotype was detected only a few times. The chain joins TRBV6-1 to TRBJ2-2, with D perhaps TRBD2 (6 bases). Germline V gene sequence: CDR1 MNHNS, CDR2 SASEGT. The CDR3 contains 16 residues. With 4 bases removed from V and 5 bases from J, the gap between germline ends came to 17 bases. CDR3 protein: CASSAPGEAPTGELFF. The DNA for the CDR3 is TGTGCCAGCAGTGCCCCGGGGGAAGCCCCGACCGGGGAGCTGTTTTTT.

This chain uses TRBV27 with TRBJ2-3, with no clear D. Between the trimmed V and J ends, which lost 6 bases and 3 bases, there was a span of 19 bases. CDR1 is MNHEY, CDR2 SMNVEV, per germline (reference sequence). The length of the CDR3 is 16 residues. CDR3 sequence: CASSPSGPSLTDTQYF. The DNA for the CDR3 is TGTGCCAGCAGCCCCAGTGGCCCCAGCCTAACAGATACGCAGTATTTT.